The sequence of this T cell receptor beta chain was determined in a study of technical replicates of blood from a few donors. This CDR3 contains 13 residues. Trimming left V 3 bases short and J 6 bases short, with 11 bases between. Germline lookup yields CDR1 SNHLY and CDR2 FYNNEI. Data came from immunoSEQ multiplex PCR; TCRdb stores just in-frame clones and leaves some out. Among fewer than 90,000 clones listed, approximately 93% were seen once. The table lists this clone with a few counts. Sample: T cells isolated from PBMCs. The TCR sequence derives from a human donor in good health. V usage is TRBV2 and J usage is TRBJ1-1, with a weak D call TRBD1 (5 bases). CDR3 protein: CASSEVRVPEAFF. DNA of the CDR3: TGTGCCAGCAGTGAGGTCAGGGTCCCTGAAGCTTTCTTT.